This TCR beta chain stems from a study of shared clonotypes between healthy human individuals. After removal of 5 bases from V and 8 bases from J, the junction contained 11 bases not matched to a gene. CDR1 is SEHNR, CDR2 FQNEAQ, per germline (reference sequence). CDR3 length: 17 residues. Libraries were prepared by immunoSEQ multiplex PCR; TCRdb keeps only in-frame clonotypes and omits some of them. The profile shows under 2.5 million clones, approximately 90% of them singletons. This receptor was taken from a man between 18 and 35 years old in good health. Some clones in this sample may be carry-over from other donors' samples. The rearrangement links TRBV7-9 to TRBJ2-1; 14 bases are shared with TRBD2. Source material: naive CD4+ T cells from PBMCs. Subset: CD45RA+ positively selected. CDR3 sequence reads: CASSPNPGTSGSYEQFF. The CDR3, as DNA: TGTGCCAGCAGCCCGAACCCCGGGACTAGCGGGAGCTATGAGCAGTTCTTC.